The text below deals with one TCR beta chain. TCRdb's table, derived via immunoSEQ multiplex PCR, lists solely in-frame clones and lacks some. The repertoire holds around 360,000 clones, with around 87% as singletons. The record originates from a study of blood T cell repertoires in COVID-19. The germline V gene has CDR1 GTSNPN and CDR2 SVGIG (reference sequence). V shed 4 bases and J shed 2 bases, with 9 bases lying between them. The CDR3 covers 12 residues. The chain employs TRBV30 and TRBJ2-7; D uncertain. The clonotype comes from a woman in her twenties or thirties with COVID-19, enrolled during active disease. Sequenced sample: peripheral blood. The CDR3 here is CAWTTLPYEQYF. For the CDR3, the DNA is TGTGCCTGGACGACACTCCCCTACGAGCAGTACTTC.